This TCR beta chain derives from a study of beta chain features in type 1 diabetes. General study points: Type 1 diabetes patients had moderately but significantly shorter TCRB CDR3s in all four CD4+ subsets. Researchers reported that naive, central memory and Treg TCRB repertoires appeared more similar in patients than in healthy donors.

Expressed TCRB transcripts got sequenced, as all isolated RNA was reverse transcribed. About 4 million reads was the average for naive, central memory and regulatory T cell samples. Clones were read by immunoSEQ multiplex PCR, and TCRdb kept only the in-frame ones, dropping some. The table lists about 160,000 clones, 7% to 9% of them singletons, with approximately 0.5% in the top ten. As regards this clone: Antigen: not known.

Staining for CD45RO/CCR7/CD25/CD127/CD95/CD27 allowed sorting of CD4+ naive, central memory, regulatory and stem cell-like memory cells. The sequenced material came from central memory CD4+ T cells from blood. This TCR was sampled from a man younger than 35 with type 1 diabetes.

The CDR3 bases are TGTGCCAGCGGAGCGTTAGCGGGAGCCACCGGGGAGCTGTTTTTT. Its protein is CASGALAGATGELFF. The rearrangement links TRBV28 to TRBJ2-2, with 9 bases identical to TRBD2. This CDR3 contains 15 residues. Germline V gene data show CDR1 as MDHEN and CDR2 as SYDVKM. With V trimmed by 8 bases and J by 4 bases, 8 bases remained unmatched.